Below are 25 T cell receptor beta chains sequenced from a single sample in a study of tumor-infiltrating lymphocytes in oesophageal squamous cell carcinoma (TCRdb year 2016). Libraries were built with PCR. Sequencing relied on an Illumina HiSeq 2000. The public reads were reprocessed in TCRdb via fastp at Q25 and MiXCR, keeping in-frame beta chains. Each CDR3 protein gets just one entry, which takes the most common genes and DNA from the rows behind it. Counted in this sample were about 20,000 distinct CDR3 sequences; around 40% of them appeared once. In total, the top ten clones hold just under 20% of the sample. Sample: esophageal tumor tissue. The source of these receptors is a male donor with esophageal squamous cell carcinoma.

The chain joins TRBV6-1 to TRBJ2-7; weak D call: TRBD2 (6 bases). The CDR3 is made up of 16 amino acids. Germline V gene data show CDR1 as MNHNS and CDR2 as SASEGT. The V gene lost 6 bases and the J gene lost 7 bases, with 25 bases spanning the gap. CDR3 residues: CASSSWGESSYNEQYF. The CDR3 DNA follows: TGTGCCAGCAGCTCTTGGGGGGAGAGCTCCTACAATGAGCAGTACTTC.

Details on this clonotype: Being one base from a much bigger clone, this may be a read error. V is TRBV12-3 or TRBV12-4 and J is TRBJ2-4, with D perhaps TRBD1 (6 bases). The closer fit of TRBJ2-1 to the DNA end suggests the J call may be wrong. This CDR3 region has 13 residues. The CDR3 loop reads CASSLSQGYEQFF. The CDR3 DNA is TGTGCCAGCAGCCTCTCACAGGGCTACGAGCAGTTCTTC.

This clonotype was counted only a few times. This chain connects TRBV19 to TRBJ2-7; D uncertain. This CDR3 has 15 amino acids. The germline gives CDR1 LNHDA, CDR2 SQIVND (reference sequence). Trimming cost V 3 bases and J 3 bases, with 15 bases left between them. The CDR3 DNA reads TGTGCCAGTAGTATTGACGGCAGGAAGTACTACGAGCAGTACTTC. It yields the protein CASSIDGRKYYEQYF.

In this sample, this clonotype is medium-sized. V is TRBV7-8 and J is TRBJ2-7, with TRBD1 matching 8 bases. The CDR3 extends over 12 amino acids. Germline V gene data show CDR1 as SGHVS and CDR2 as FQNEAQ. Losses at the gene ends were 1 base for V and 7 bases for J; bases not matched to a gene: 0. CDR3 in amino acids: CASSLGTGEQYF. As DNA, the CDR3 is TGTGCCAGCAGCTTAGGGACAGGGGAGCAGTACTTC.

In this sample, this clonotype turned up once. The rearrangement uses TRBV10-1 and TRBJ2-5; TRBD1 matches 8 bases. CDR1 WNHNN and CDR2 SYGVQD come from the germline V gene (reference sequence). The CDR3 covers 13 residues. J gave up 5 bases and V 4 bases, and 3 bases lay outside the gene matches. The CDR3 protein is CASSVDRAETQYF. CDR3 DNA: TGCGCCAGCAGTGTGGACAGGGCCGAGACCCAGTACTTC.

This chain joins TRBV7-2 and TRBJ2-5; the D gene is possibly TRBD1 (6 bases). V was trimmed by 3 bases and J by 2 bases, leaving 13 bases between them. CDR1 is SGHTA, CDR2 FQGNSA, per germline. The CDR3 covers 15 residues. The CDR3 region has the DNA TGTGCCAGCAGCTTTAACGGACAGCTTCAAGAGACCCAGTACTTC. This codes for CASSFNGQLQETQYF.

The table lists this clonotype with many counts. The DNA for the CDR3 is TGTGCCAGCAGTTTAGGTGGGACTCCTGACACTGAAGCTTTCTTT. It specifies CASSLGGTPDTEAFF. This chain links TRBV28 with TRBJ1-1, with a tentative D call TRBD1 (5 bases). This CDR3 spans 15 amino acids. Per germline, CDR1 MDHEN and CDR2 SYDVKM. Trimming left V 2 bases short and J 3 bases short, with 13 bases between.

This clonotype was found a few times. The CDR3 is CSARYAGTGEEETQYF. The CDR3 DNA follows: TGCAGTGCCCGATATGCGGGGACAGGAGAAGAAGAGACCCAGTACTTC. This rearrangement joins TRBV20-1 to TRBJ2-5; 8 nucleotides match TRBD1. Trimming removed 6 bases from V and 3 bases from J; junction bases left unmatched: 15. Germline V gene sequence: CDR1 DFQATT, CDR2 SNEGSKA (reference sequence). CDR3 length: 16 amino acids.

By its share, this clonotype is medium-sized (0.01 to 0.1%). This chain connects TRBV12-3 or TRBV12-4 to TRBJ2-3; 12 bases align to TRBD2. The CDR3 covers 15 residues. V shed 2 bases, J shed 6 bases, and the junction held 3 bases outside the gene matches. CDR3 sequence reads: CASSLRLAGDDTQYF. The CDR3 DNA reads TGTGCCAGCAGTTTAAGACTAGCGGGAGACGATACGCAGTATTTT.

This clonotype has a count of ten or more. The V call is TRBV18, the J call TRBJ1-4; 9 bases line up with TRBD1. The junction had 1 base not matched to a gene; V was cut back by 3 bases and J by 2 bases. Per the germline V gene, CDR1 is KGHSH and CDR2 is LQKENI. The CDR3 contains 15 residues. CDR3 in amino acids: CASSPGQGTNEKLFF. The CDR3 region has the DNA TGTGCCAGCTCACCTGGACAGGGGACTAATGAAAAACTGTTTTTT. Looking up the rest from reference TRBV18 and TRBJ1-4 gives the full variable domain: NAGVMQNPRHLVRRRGQEARLRCSPMKGHSHVYWYRQLPEEGLKFMVYLQKENIIDESGMPKERFSAEFPKEGPSILRIQQVVRGDSAAYFCASSPGQGTNEKLFFGSGTQLSVL.

This clonotype was picked up a small number of times. The CDR3 DNA sequence: TGTGCCAGCAGCAAAAAGACTAGCGGGGGGGTTCGGGATACGCAGTTCTTC. Protein: CASSKKTSGGVRDTQFF. V gene TRBV7-2 combines with J gene TRBJ2-3, with 14 nucleotides matching TRBD2. The DNA end is a closer match to TRBJ2-1, so the J assignment may be wrong. CDR1 and CDR2 (germline): SGHTA, FQGNSA. CDR3 length: 17 amino acids.

This clonotype has a count of ten or more. This chain uses TRBV19 with TRBJ1-4; weak D call: TRBD1 (5 bases). This CDR3 contains 14 residues. Germline CDR1 and CDR2: LNHDA and SQIVND (reference sequence). Trimming took off 1 base at V and 4 bases at J, with 7 bases between the two ends. The CDR3 nucleotides read TGTGCCAGTAGTATAGGGGACCTTAATGAAAAACTGTTTTTT. Its translation: CASSIGDLNEKLFF. Supplemented by reference TRBV19 and TRBJ1-4, the full variable domain reads DGGITQSPKYLFRKEGQNVTLSCEQNLNHDAMYWYRQDPGQGLRLIYYSQIVNDFQKGDIAEGYSVSREKKESFPLTVTSAQKNPTAFYLCASSIGDLNEKLFFGSGTQLSVL.

This chain joins TRBV14 and TRBJ1-2; TRBD2 agrees at 7 bases. The DNA end favors TRBJ2-1, so the J call may be wrong. The CDR3 has 14 residues. Germline V gene lookup returns CDR1 SGHDN and CDR2 FVKESK. The CDR3 DNA is TGTGCCAGCAGCCCTCGGCCCGGGGGGTACGAGCAGTTCTTC. It encodes CASSPRPGGYEQFF.

The rearrangement joins TRBV7-2 to TRBJ2-3; D unresolved. The CDR3 totals 15 residues. V was cut by 1 base and J by 4 bases, with 12 bases left in between. CDR1 and CDR2 (germline): SGHTA, FQGNSA. For the CDR3, the DNA is TGTGCCAGCAGCTTAGAGGTCGAGCAGCCAGATACGCAGTATTTT. It yields the protein CASSLEVEQPDTQYF.

J is TRBJ1-1 and V is TRBV7-9; no clear D. CDR1 and CDR2 (germline): SEHNR, FQNEAQ (reference sequence). The CDR3 extends over 15 amino acids. The V end lost 0 bases, the J end lost 2 bases, and 10 bases lay between the germline ends. Here the CDR3 reads CASSLAGVFNTEAFF. The DNA of the CDR3 is TGTGCCAGCAGCTTAGCCGGGGTCTTCAACACTGAAGCTTTCTTT.

This sequence joins TRBV7-8 and TRBJ2-1; D remains unclear. Gene TRBJ2-5 matches the end of the DNA better, so the J call may be wrong. In germline, CDR1 is SGHVS, CDR2 FQNEAQ. The CDR3 extends over 15 amino acids. The CDR3: CASSTRSTIRATQYF. DNA for the CDR3: TGTGCCAGCAGCACCCGCTCAACTATACGGGCGACCCAGTACTTC.

This chain links TRBV7-6 with TRBJ2-5; D gene unclear. The CDR3 is made up of 15 amino acids. Germline CDR1 is SGHVS and CDR2 is FNYEAQ. With 3 bases removed from V and 2 bases from J, the gap between germline ends came to 13 bases. CDR3 DNA: TGTGCCAGCAGCTTGGTTCGAACAGAACAAGAGACCCAGTACTTC. This encodes CASSLVRTEQETQYF.

This chain links TRBV28 with TRBJ1-2; a weak D match, TRBD1 (6 bases). CDR3 size: 13 residues. CDR1 MDHEN and CDR2 SYDVKM come from the germline V gene. V lost 5 bases, J lost 6 bases, and 13 bases lay in between. CDR3 sequence: CASSPSAGDGYTF. The CDR3 coding sequence is TGTGCCAGCAGTCCATCGGCAGGGGATGGCTACACCTTC.

A single count supports this clonotype. The CDR3 DNA follows: TGTGCCAGCAGTTTCCCAGGGGACGAGCAGTACTTC. Protein sequence: CASSFPGDEQYF. The chain couples TRBV12-3 or TRBV12-4 to TRBJ2-5; a possible D gene is TRBD1 (6 bases). The J call may not be correct, given that the DNA end is closer to TRBJ2-7. This CDR3 has 12 residues.

This clonotype has at least ten counts. The rearrangement links TRBV5-6 to TRBJ2-7; no reliable D call. The CDR3 length is 14 residues. Trimming took off 1 base at V and 2 bases at J, with 10 bases between the two ends. Germline V lookup: CDR1 SGHDT, CDR2 YYEEEE. Written as DNA, the CDR3 is TGTGCCAGCAGCTTGAACCCGGGCCCCTACGAGCAGTACTTC. The encoded protein is CASSLNPGPYEQYF.

CDR3 in amino acids: CASSVQGGTQYF. Here the CDR3 DNA reads TGTGCCAGCAGTGTACAGGGCGGTACGCAGTATTTT. The V call is TRBV6-8, the J call TRBJ2-3; the D gene is possibly TRBD1 (6 bases). V lost 5 bases and J 8 bases, leaving 11 bases between the germline ends. Germline CDR1 is MNHGY and CDR2 is SAAAGT. The CDR3 sequence is 12 residues long.

This clonotype was counted between two and nine times. This clone may be a read error of a much larger clone one base away. The J gene is TRBJ2-5, the V gene TRBV7-8, with D perhaps matching TRBD1 (5 bases). The J call may be mistaken, given a closer DNA end match to TRBJ2-1. The CDR3 totals 12 residues. In germline, CDR1 is SGHVS, CDR2 FQNEAQ. CDR3 residues: CASRTGPYEQFF. The CDR3 coding sequence is TGTGCCAGCAGAACAGGACCCTACGAGCAGTTCTTC.

This clonotype is medium-sized in the sample. This chain links TRBV6-1 with TRBJ2-7; 7 positions agree with TRBD2. Germline V gene data show CDR1 as MNHNS and CDR2 as SASEGT. V dropped 1 base and J dropped 3; count of bases not matched to a gene: 6. The CDR3 is 15 amino acids. CDR3 in DNA: TGTGCCAGCAGTGAAGAAGCGGGGAGTATCTACGAGCAGTACTTC. This translates into CASSEEAGSIYEQYF.

The gene calls are TRBV7-2 and TRBJ2-2; D might be TRBD2 (6 bases). Germline V lookup: CDR1 SGHTA, CDR2 FQGNSA. The V gene lost 2 bases and the J gene lost 3 bases, with 7 bases spanning the gap. This CDR3 contains 14 residues. The CDR3 protein is CASSLLAYTGELFF. The CDR3 region has the DNA TGTGCCAGCAGCTTACTAGCGTACACCGGGGAGCTGTTTTTT.

This chain joins TRBV7-2 and TRBJ1-2; D gene ambiguous. The CDR3 has 12 residues. Per the germline V gene, CDR1 is SGHTA and CDR2 is FQGNSA. V gave up 6 bases and J gave up 7 bases, with 12 bases separating them. The CDR3 loop reads CASRWMQSGYTF. CDR3 sequence (DNA): TGTGCCAGCAGGTGGATGCAGAGTGGCTACACCTTC.